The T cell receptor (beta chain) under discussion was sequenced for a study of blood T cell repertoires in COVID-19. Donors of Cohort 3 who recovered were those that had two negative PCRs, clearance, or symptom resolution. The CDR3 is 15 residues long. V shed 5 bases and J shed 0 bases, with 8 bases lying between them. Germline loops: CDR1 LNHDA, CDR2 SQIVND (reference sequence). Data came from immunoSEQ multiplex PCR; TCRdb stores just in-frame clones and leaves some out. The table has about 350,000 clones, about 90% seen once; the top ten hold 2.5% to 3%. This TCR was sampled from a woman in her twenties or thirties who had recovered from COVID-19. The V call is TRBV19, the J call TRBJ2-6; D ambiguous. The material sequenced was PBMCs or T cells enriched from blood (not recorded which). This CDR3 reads CASSWQSSGANVLTF. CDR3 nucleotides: TGTGCCAGTAGTTGGCAAAGCTCTGGGGCCAACGTCCTGACTTTC.